This T cell receptor (beta chain) was sequenced in a study of blood T cell repertoires in COVID-19. Study as a whole: Italy, Spain and the United States were the sources of the convalescent and acute COVID-19 samples. The cDNA or gDNA used as material had been derived from T cells, B-cell-depleted T cells, or PBMCs.

The length of the CDR3 is 18 residues. V was trimmed by 4 bases and J by 0 bases, leaving 17 bases between them. Germline CDR1 reads SGHRS; CDR2 reads YFSETQ. Patients of the Seattle cohort, enrolled during active infection, were followed longitudinally. This table comes from immunoSEQ multiplex PCR, and its TCRdb copy is limited to in-frame clones, with some not included. The repertoire holds fewer than 200,000 clones, roughly 80% seen once, with 6% to 8% in the top ten. This clone was seen only a few times. The source of this sequence is a woman aged 70 to 79 with COVID-19, enrolled during active disease. The sequenced sample was peripheral blood. The J gene is TRBJ2-6, the V gene TRBV5-1; possible D gene TRBD1, 6 bases. CDR3 amino acids: CASSKQGPLDSGANVLTF. The DNA of the CDR3 is TGCGCCAGCAGCAAACAGGGACCACTAGACTCTGGGGCCAACGTCCTGACTTTC.